The next 30 T cell receptor beta chains were all read from a single sample in a study of control samples from healthy donors and cancer patients (dated by TCRdb to the early 2020s). Receptors were amplified or captured by the immunoSEQ multiplex PCR assay. The table was pulled from immuneACCESS by TCRdb, which kept in-frame rearrangements only. Such tables lose some clones; where checked, under half of the loss comes from unresolved V genes, and the rest has no known cause. Counted in this sample were 24,000 or so clones; around 90% of them appeared once. Of the sample, roughly 13% falls within the top ten clones. Sample: PBMCs. These receptors were collected from a man in his fifties with lung cancer.

The CDR3 here is CASTEHNSPLHF. Written as DNA, the CDR3 is TGTGCCAGCACCGAACATAATTCACCCCTCCACTTT. The chain is built from TRBV28 and TRBJ1-6; D is undetermined. CDR3 size: 12 residues. The germline V gene encodes CDR1 MDHEN and CDR2 SYDVKM. With 7 bases removed from V and 5 bases from J, the gap between germline ends came to 6 bases.

This clone was seen only once. This chain uses TRBV18 with TRBJ2-5; 10 positions agree with TRBD2. The V gene's germline CDR1 is KGHSH and CDR2 LQKENI. The CDR3 is 17 amino acids. The V and J ends lost 2 bases and 7 bases, in that order; junction bases with no gene match: 13. CDR3 sequence (DNA): TGTGCCAGCTCACCATCTCAAGGGACTAGCGACTCCGGGACCCAGTACTTC. As protein: CASSPSQGTSDSGTQYF.

The rearrangement links TRBV7-8 to TRBJ1-2; 7 nucleotides agree with TRBD1. Trimming cost V 7 bases and J 7 bases; bases outside gene matches: 6. Germline values: CDR1 SGHVS, CDR2 FQNEAQ. The CDR3 spans 12 residues. The CDR3, as DNA: TGTGCCAGCAACCGACAGGGAAGTGGCTACACCTTC. It specifies CASNRQGSGYTF.

This clone is a singleton in its sample. This sequence joins TRBV6-1 and TRBJ2-3, with D possibly being TRBD1 or TRBD2 (5 bases each). This CDR3 region has 14 residues. Germline V lookup: CDR1 MNHNS, CDR2 SASEGT. Trimming left V 0 bases short and J 4 bases short, with 8 bases between. CDR3 DNA: TGTGCCAGCAGTGAAGCGAGGGGTGCAGATACGCAGTATTTT. It specifies CASSEARGADTQYF.

Regarding this clone: Other DNA sequences of this sample code for an identical CDR3. V is TRBV19 and J is TRBJ1-4, with 7 bases that match TRBD1. In germline, CDR1 is LNHDA, CDR2 SQIVND (reference sequence). This CDR3 is 15 amino acids long. J was trimmed by 4 bases and V by 2 bases; bases with no gene match: 4. CDR3 in amino acids: CASSIWGQRNEKLFF. The CDR3 DNA reads TGTGCCAGTAGTATATGGGGACAGCGTAATGAAAAACTGTTTTTT.

The gene calls are TRBV6-5 and TRBJ2-7; the D is unclear. V gave up 3 bases and J gave up 3 bases, with 12 bases separating them. This CDR3 comprises 14 residues. Germline CDR1 MNHEY, CDR2 SVGAGI. CDR3 sequence: CASSYNEGNYEQYF. The DNA of the CDR3 is TGTGCCAGCAGTTATAATGAAGGGAACTACGAGCAGTACTTC.

This chain connects TRBV6-5 to TRBJ1-3, with a weak D call TRBD1 (5 bases). The CDR3 consists of 16 residues. The germline V gene has CDR1 MNHEY and CDR2 SVGAGI. Trimming left V 2 bases short and J 2 bases short, with 13 bases between. The CDR3 loop reads CASSYGPGLTGNTIYF. The CDR3 DNA is TGTGCCAGCAGTTACGGGCCAGGGCTCACTGGAAACACCATATATTTT.

The chain links TRBV18 to TRBJ2-1; 14 nucleotides agree with TRBD2. The germline V gene encodes CDR1 KGHSH and CDR2 LQKENI. The CDR3 consists of 15 residues. Unmatched junction bases numbered 6, after V lost 4 bases and J lost 10 bases. CDR3 nucleotide sequence: TGTGCCAGCTCACTGGGACTAGCGGGGGATAACGAGCAGTTCTTC. This gives the protein CASSLGLAGDNEQFF.

The rearrangement uses TRBV7-9 and TRBJ2-2; D call uncertain. In germline, CDR1 is SEHNR, CDR2 FQNEAQ (reference sequence). V dropped 1 base and J dropped 4 bases, with 7 bases sitting between them. The CDR3 covers 14 residues. CDR3 amino acids: CASSLDITTGELFF. The DNA of the CDR3 is TGTGCCAGCAGCTTAGACATCACCACCGGGGAGCTGTTTTTT.

The rearrangement joins TRBV13 to TRBJ1-1; D possibly corresponds to TRBD1 (6 bases). Germline values: CDR1 PRHDT, CDR2 FYEKMQ (reference sequence). The CDR3 is 15 amino acids. The V end was cut by 6 bases, the J end by 7 bases, with 21 bases between. CDR3 nucleotide sequence: TGTGCCAGCAGTTCCCCGGGACGAAAAGGGGGTGAAGCTTTCTTT. Residues: CASSSPGRKGGEAFF. The entire variable domain, with the rest obtained from reference TRBV13 and TRBJ1-1, is as follows: AAGVIQSPRHLIKEKRETATLKCYPIPRHDTVYWYQQGPGQDPQFLISFYEKMQSDKGSIPDRFSAQQFSDYHSELNMSSLELGDSALYFCASSSPGRKGGEAFFGQGTRLTVV.

CDR3: CASSRGLAGAYEQYF. The CDR3 DNA follows: TGTGCCAGCAGTCGAGGACTAGCGGGGGCCTACGAGCAGTACTTC. V gene TRBV6-5 combines with J gene TRBJ2-7, with 13 bases that match TRBD2. J was trimmed by 2 bases and V by 5 bases; bases with no gene match: 3. This CDR3 has 15 amino acids. CDR1 MNHEY and CDR2 SVGAGI come from the germline V gene.

The rearrangement links TRBV12-3 or TRBV12-4 to TRBJ1-1; D remains ambiguous. Trimming pared 6 bases from V and 6 bases from J, leaving 11 bases between. CDR3 length equals 12 residues. This CDR3 is CASRPQRAEAFF. CDR3 DNA: TGTGCCAGCAGGCCTCAAAGAGCTGAAGCTTTCTTT.

The V call is TRBV10-3, the J call TRBJ1-2; D is unresolved. Trimming removed 0 bases from V and 2 bases from J, with 4 bases in between. From germline, CDR1 is ENHRY and CDR2 SYGVKD. The CDR3 totals 13 residues. Written as DNA, the CDR3 is TGTGCCATCAGTGAGTCGGTGAACTATGGCTACACCTTC. Protein sequence: CAISESVNYGYTF.

The chain has TRBV2 and TRBJ2-6; weak D call: TRBD2 (6 bases). V lost 8 bases and J 4 bases, leaving 21 bases between the germline ends. The CDR3 has 17 residues. CDR1 is SNHLY and CDR2 is FYNNEI in the germline V gene. This CDR3 is CASEFGTQDVGANVLTF. The CDR3 nucleotides are TGTGCCAGCGAGTTTGGGACTCAGGACGTGGGGGCCAACGTCCTGACTTTC.

The rearrangement joins TRBV6-6 to TRBJ2-4; the match to TRBD2 covers 8 bases. Germline-derived CDR1 and CDR2 are MNHNY and SVGAGI (reference sequence). This CDR3 contains 15 residues. The ends lost 4 bases at V and 5 bases at J; junction bases unmatched: 7. The CDR3 spells CASSSPPGLENIQYF. CDR3 DNA sequence: TGTGCCAGCAGTTCCCCTCCGGGACTAGAAAACATTCAGTACTTC.

The table lists this clone with a count of one. The rearrangement uses TRBV5-1 and TRBJ2-5; D assignment may be TRBD1 or TRBD2 (5 bases each). The length of the CDR3 is 13 residues. Looked up from germline, CDR1 is SGHRS and CDR2 is YFSETQ. Trimming left V 0 bases short and J 2 bases short, with 5 bases between. The CDR3 DNA reads as TGCGCCAGCAGCTTGGGGGGGCAAGAGACCCAGTACTTC. Its translation is CASSLGGQETQYF.

This clone was seen only once. The V call is TRBV28, the J call TRBJ2-3; unclear D gene. Trimming left V 6 bases short and J 0 bases short, with 4 bases between. Germline CDR1 MDHEN, CDR2 SYDVKM. The CDR3 covers 12 residues. CDR3 in DNA: TGTGCCAGCAGGTTGAGCACAGATACGCAGTATTTT. It is translated as CASRLSTDTQYF.

J is TRBJ1-1 and V is TRBV3-1 (or the pseudogene TRBV3-2); D perhaps matches TRBD1 (5 bases). V shed 0 bases and J shed 0 bases, with 11 bases lying between them. Germline V gene lookup returns CDR1 LGHDT and CDR2 YNNKEL (reference sequence). The CDR3 length is 16 residues. The CDR3 DNA is TGTGCCAGCAGCCAAGAGGGGCAGAACATGAACACTGAAGCTTTCTTT. Its protein is CASSQEGQNMNTEAFF.

V usage is TRBV25-1 and J usage is TRBJ2-7; tentative D call: TRBD1 (8 bases). Germline V gene lookup returns CDR1 MGHDK and CDR2 SYGVNS. The ends were cut back, 5 bases at V and 0 bases at J, with 17 bases in the middle. The CDR3 extends over 16 amino acids. The chain's CDR3 is CASSREAGGFSYEQYF. As DNA, the CDR3 is TGTGCCAGCAGTCGGGAGGCAGGGGGCTTCTCCTACGAGCAGTACTTC.

The chain employs TRBV19 and TRBJ2-5, with D hard to call. CDR3 length equals 13 residues. The germline V gene encodes CDR1 LNHDA and CDR2 SQIVND (reference sequence). V dropped 1 base and J dropped 2 bases, with 5 bases sitting between them. The CDR3 sequence is CASSIGSQETQYF. In nucleotides, the CDR3 is TGTGCCAGTAGTATAGGTAGTCAAGAGACCCAGTACTTC.

The chain couples TRBV27 to TRBJ2-2; no firm D call. This CDR3 is built from 15 residues. Trimming shortened V by 4 bases and J by 5 bases, and 14 bases separated the two germline ends. Germline assignment: CDR1 MNHEY and CDR2 SMNVEV (reference sequence). This CDR3 is CASSSPRPETGELFF. DNA of the CDR3: TGTGCCAGCAGTTCACCCCGACCTGAGACCGGGGAGCTGTTTTTT.

In this sample, this clone turned up once. CDR3 region: CASSLTGGGEQYF. The CDR3 region has the DNA TGTGCCAGCAGCTTAACGGGGGGCGGCGAGCAGTACTTC. The V call is TRBV7-3, the J call TRBJ2-7, with D perhaps matching TRBD1 or TRBD2 (6 bases each). Germline CDR1 and CDR2: SGHTA and FQGTGA. V lost 0 bases and J 6 bases, leaving 9 bases between the germline ends. The CDR3 is made up of 13 amino acids. The full variable domain, with the rest looked up from reference TRBV7-3 and TRBJ2-7, is GAGVSQTPSNKVTEKGKYVELRCDPISGHTALYWYRQSLGQGPEFLIYFQGTGAADDSGLPNDRFFAVRPEGSVSTLKIQRTERGDSAVYLCASSLTGGGEQYFGPGTRLTVT.

V usage is TRBV9 and J usage is TRBJ2-7, with D perhaps TRBD1 (7 bases). Germline lookup yields CDR1 SGDLS and CDR2 YYNGEE. This CDR3 spans 15 amino acids. V lost 4 bases and J lost 5, with 19 bases in between. The CDR3 is CASSPLAGGMDEQYF. CDR3 sequence (DNA): TGTGCCAGCAGCCCACTAGCAGGGGGGATGGACGAGCAGTACTTC.

The chain carries TRBV4-3 and TRBJ2-1; no clear D gene. The V gene's germline CDR1 is LGHNA and CDR2 YSLEER. The CDR3 runs to 15 residues. With 0 bases removed from V and 7 bases from J, the gap between germline ends came to 13 bases. CDR3 residues: CASSQDRLPWNEQFF. The CDR3 bases are TGCGCCAGCAGCCAAGATAGACTCCCTTGGAATGAGCAGTTCTTC.

The V gene is TRBV6-5, the J gene TRBJ1-5; the D is unclear. The length of the CDR3 is 12 residues. CDR1 and CDR2 from the germline V gene are MNHEY and SVGAGI. Trimming cost V 8 bases and J 0 bases, with 5 bases left between them. The CDR3, as DNA: TGTGCCAGCTCCCATAGCAATCAGCCCCAGCATTTT. Translated, it gives CASSHSNQPQHF.

V and J are TRBV7-3 and TRBJ2-2; TRBD1 is a possible D gene (6 bases). The germline gives CDR1 SGHTA, CDR2 FQGTGA. The V end was cut by 0 bases, the J end by 6 bases, with 11 bases between. The CDR3 extends over 15 amino acids. CDR3 region: CASSLTPDRSGELFF. The CDR3 DNA reads as TGTGCCAGCAGCTTAACCCCCGACAGGTCCGGGGAGCTGTTTTTT.

This chain links TRBV6-4 with TRBJ1-6, with 7 bases matching TRBD1. After removal of 8 bases from V and 0 bases from J, the junction contained 10 bases not matched to a gene. The CDR3 runs to 17 residues. The germline gives CDR1 MRHNA, CDR2 SNTAGT. The CDR3 DNA follows: TGTGCCAGCCTCCCTGACAGGGCGAGCTCCTATAATTCACCCCTCCACTTT. Protein: CASLPDRASSYNSPLHF.

V and J are TRBV9 and TRBJ1-1; D might be TRBD1 (5 bases). Germline CDR1 and CDR2: SGDLS and YYNGEE. The CDR3 sequence is 15 residues long. Trimming pared 1 base from V and 1 base from J, leaving 11 bases between. The CDR3 DNA reads as TGTGCCAGCAGCGTACTGGCAGGGAGGAACACTGAAGCTTTCTTT. This encodes CASSVLAGRNTEAFF. Looking up the rest from reference TRBV9 and TRBJ1-1 gives the full variable domain: DSGVTQTPKHLITATGQRVTLRCSPRSGDLSVYWYQQSLDQGLQFLIQYYNGEERAKGNILERFSAQQFPDLHSELNLSSLELGDSALYFCASSVLAGRNTEAFFGQGTRLTVV.

The count of this clone is one. This rearrangement joins TRBV12-3 or TRBV12-4 to TRBJ2-2, with a weak D call TRBD1 (5 bases). The CDR3 contains 12 residues. The ends were cut back, 5 bases at V and 5 bases at J, with 6 bases in the middle. This CDR3 reads CASSRQTGELFF. The CDR3 region has the DNA TGTGCCAGCAGTCGACAGACCGGGGAGCTGTTTTTT.

This clone was counted once. The chain uses TRBV20-1 and TRBJ2-1; D is possibly TRBD2 (7 bases). Germline CDR1 is DFQATT and CDR2 is SNEGSKA (reference sequence). V shed 3 bases and J shed 6 bases, with 21 bases lying between them. This CDR3 contains 16 residues. The CDR3 spells CSASVGGGPQGNEQFF. CDR3 nucleotides: TGCAGTGCTAGTGTCGGCGGGGGCCCGCAAGGCAATGAGCAGTTCTTC.